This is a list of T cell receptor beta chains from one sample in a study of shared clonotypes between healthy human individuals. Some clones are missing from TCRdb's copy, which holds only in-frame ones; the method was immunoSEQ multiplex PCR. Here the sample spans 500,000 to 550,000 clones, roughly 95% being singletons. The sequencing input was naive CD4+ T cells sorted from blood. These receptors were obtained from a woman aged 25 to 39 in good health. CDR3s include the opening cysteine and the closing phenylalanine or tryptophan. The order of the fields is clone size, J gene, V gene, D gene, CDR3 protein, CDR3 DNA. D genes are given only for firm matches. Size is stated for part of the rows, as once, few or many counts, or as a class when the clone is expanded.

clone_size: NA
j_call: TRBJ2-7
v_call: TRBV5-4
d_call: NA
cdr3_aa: CASSGGSSYEQYF
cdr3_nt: TGTGCCAGCAGCGGGGGTTCCTCCTACGAGCAGTACTTC

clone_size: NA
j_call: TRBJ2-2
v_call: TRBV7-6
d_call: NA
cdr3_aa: CASSLTPRARTNTGELFF
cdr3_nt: TGTGCCAGCAGCTTAACCCCCAGGGCAAGGACAAACACCGGGGAGCTGTTTTTT

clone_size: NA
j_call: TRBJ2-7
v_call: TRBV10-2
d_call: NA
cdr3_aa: CASTTGNKWDEQYF
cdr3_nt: TGCGCCAGCACCACGGGAAACAAGTGGGACGAGCAGTACTTC

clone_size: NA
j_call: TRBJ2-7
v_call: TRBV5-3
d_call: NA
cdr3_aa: CAVTGRPFYEQYF
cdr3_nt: TGTGCCGTGACGGGCAGGCCTTTCTACGAGCAGTACTTC

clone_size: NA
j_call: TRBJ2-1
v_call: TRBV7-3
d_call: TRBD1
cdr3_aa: CASSSGAAGGTDEQFF
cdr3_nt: TGTGCCAGCAGCTCTGGGGCGGCAGGGGGTACGGATGAGCAGTTCTTC

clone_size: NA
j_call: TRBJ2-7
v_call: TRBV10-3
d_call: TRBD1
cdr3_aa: CAISATGVSYEQYF
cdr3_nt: TGTGCCATCAGTGCGACAGGGGTCTCCTACGAGCAGTACTTC

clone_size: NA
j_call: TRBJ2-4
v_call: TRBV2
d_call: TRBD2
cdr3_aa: CASSPRPSGKNIQYF
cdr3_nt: TGTGCCAGCAGCCCCCGGCCTAGCGGAAAAAACATTCAGTACTTC

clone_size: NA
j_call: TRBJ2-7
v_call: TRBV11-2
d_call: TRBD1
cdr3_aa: CASSPGTGFVEQYF
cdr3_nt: TGTGCCAGCAGCCCAGGGACAGGGTTCGTCGAGCAGTACTTC

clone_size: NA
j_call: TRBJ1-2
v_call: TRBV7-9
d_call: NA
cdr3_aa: CASRTPSPGTRGYTF
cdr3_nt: TGTGCCAGCAGGACACCTTCACCCGGGACGCGGGGCTACACCTTC

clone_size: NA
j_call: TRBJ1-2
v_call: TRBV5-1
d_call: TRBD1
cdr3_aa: CASSLGDRERGYTF
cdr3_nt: TGCGCCAGCAGCTTGGGGGACAGGGAACGTGGCTACACCTTC

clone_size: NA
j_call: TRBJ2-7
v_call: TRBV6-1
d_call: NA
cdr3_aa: CASMAFLGYEQYF
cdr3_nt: TGTGCCAGCATGGCTTTCCTGGGGTACGAGCAGTACTTC

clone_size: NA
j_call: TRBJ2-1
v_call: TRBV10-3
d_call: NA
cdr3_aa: CATQNPYYYNEQFF
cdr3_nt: TGTGCCACCCAAAACCCATACTACTACAATGAGCAGTTCTTC

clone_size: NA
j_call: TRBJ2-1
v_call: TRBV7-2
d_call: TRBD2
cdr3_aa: CASSLWSSGSGAEQFF
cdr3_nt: TGTGCCAGCAGCTTATGGTCCAGCGGGAGCGGTGCTGAGCAGTTCTTC

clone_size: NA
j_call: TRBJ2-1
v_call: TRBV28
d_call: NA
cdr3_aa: CASSLLGRYNEQFF
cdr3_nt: TGTGCCAGCAGTTTGCTGGGCAGGTACAATGAGCAGTTCTTC

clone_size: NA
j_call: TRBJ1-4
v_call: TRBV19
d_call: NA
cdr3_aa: CASSIREKLFF
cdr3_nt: TGTGCCAGTAGTATACGTGAAAAACTGTTTTTT

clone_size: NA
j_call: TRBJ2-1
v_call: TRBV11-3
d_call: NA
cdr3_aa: CASSLSHSRGNEQFF
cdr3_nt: TGTGCCAGCAGCTTATCACATTCGAGGGGTAATGAGCAGTTCTTC

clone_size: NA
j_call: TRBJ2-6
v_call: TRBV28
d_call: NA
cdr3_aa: CASAFSGANVLTF
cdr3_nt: TGTGCCAGCGCCTTTTCTGGGGCCAACGTCCTGACTTTC

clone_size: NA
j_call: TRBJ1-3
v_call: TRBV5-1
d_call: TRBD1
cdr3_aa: CASSPDRVGWGNTIYF
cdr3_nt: TGCGCCAGCAGCCCTGACAGGGTTGGTTGGGGAAACACCATATATTTT

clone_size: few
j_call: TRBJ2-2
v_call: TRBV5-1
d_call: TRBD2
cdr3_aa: CASSEVASGTPNTGELFF
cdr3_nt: TGCGCCAGCAGCGAGGTGGCTAGCGGGACCCCGAACACCGGGGAGCTGTTTTTT

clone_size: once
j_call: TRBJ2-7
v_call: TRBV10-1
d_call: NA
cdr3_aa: CASSDWAYEQYF
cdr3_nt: TGCGCCAGCAGTGATTGGGCCTACGAGCAGTACTTC

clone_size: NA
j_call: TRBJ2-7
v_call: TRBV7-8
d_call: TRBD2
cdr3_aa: CASSLARAGGFYEQYF
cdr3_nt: TGTGCCAGCAGCTTAGCCCGGGCGGGAGGATTCTACGAGCAGTACTTC

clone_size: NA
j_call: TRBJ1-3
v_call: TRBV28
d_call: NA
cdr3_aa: CASSLFPGVSGNTIYF
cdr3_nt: TGTGCCAGCAGTTTATTTCCGGGGGTTAGTGGAAACACCATATATTTT

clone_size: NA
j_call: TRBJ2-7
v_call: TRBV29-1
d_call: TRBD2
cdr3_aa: CSVGGASGRNGYEQYF
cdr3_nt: TGCAGCGTTGGGGGGGCTAGCGGGAGAAACGGTTACGAGCAGTACTTC

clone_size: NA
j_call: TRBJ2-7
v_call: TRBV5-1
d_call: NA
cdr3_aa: CASSPGAYEQYF
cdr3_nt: TGCGCCAGCAGCCCCGGGGCCTACGAGCAGTACTTC

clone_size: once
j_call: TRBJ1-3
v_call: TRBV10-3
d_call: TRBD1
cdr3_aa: CAISADRGRDTIYF
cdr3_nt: TGTGCCATCAGCGCAGACAGGGGCAGGGACACCATATATTTT

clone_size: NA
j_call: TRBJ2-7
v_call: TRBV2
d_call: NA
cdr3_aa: CASSETGTHYEQYF
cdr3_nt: TGTGCCAGCAGTGAAACGGGGACCCACTACGAGCAGTACTTC

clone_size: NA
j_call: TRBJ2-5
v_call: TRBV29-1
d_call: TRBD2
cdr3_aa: CSVVSSGTQETQYF
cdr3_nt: TGCAGCGTTGTCTCTAGCGGGACACAAGAGACCCAGTACTTC

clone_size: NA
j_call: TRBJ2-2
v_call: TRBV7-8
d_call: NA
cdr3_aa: CASSQTGTANTGELFF
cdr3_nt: TGTGCCAGCAGCCAGACAGGGACTGCGAACACCGGGGAGCTGTTTTTT

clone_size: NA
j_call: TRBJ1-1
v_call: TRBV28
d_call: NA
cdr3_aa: CASSLVLNTEAFF
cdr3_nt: TGTGCCAGCAGTTTGGTCCTGAACACTGAAGCTTTCTTT

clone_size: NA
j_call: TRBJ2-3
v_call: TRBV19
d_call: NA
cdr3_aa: CASSEDPSTDTQYF
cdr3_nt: TGTGCCAGTAGTGAGGATCCTAGCACAGATACGCAGTATTTT

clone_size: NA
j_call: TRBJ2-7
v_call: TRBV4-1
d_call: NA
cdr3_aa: CASSPRTATANEQYF
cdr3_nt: TGCGCCAGCAGCCCTCGTACGGCGACGGCGAACGAGCAGTACTTC

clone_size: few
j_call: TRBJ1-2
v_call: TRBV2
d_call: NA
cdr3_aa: CASRGDFSYGYTF
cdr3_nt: TGTGCCAGCAGGGGGGACTTCAGCTATGGCTACACCTTC

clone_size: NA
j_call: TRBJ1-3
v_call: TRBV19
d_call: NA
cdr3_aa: CATSLETSGNTIYF
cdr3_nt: TGTGCCACTTCTCTGGAGACCTCTGGAAACACCATATATTTT

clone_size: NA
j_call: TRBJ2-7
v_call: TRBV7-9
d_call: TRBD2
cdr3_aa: CASSLISGRAYYEQYF
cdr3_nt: TGTGCCAGCAGCTTAATTAGCGGGAGGGCCTACTACGAGCAGTACTTC

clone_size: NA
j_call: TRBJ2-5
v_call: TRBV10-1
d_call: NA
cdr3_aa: CASSDPDSQETQYF
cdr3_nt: TGCGCCAGCAGTGACCCCGACAGCCAAGAGACCCAGTACTTC

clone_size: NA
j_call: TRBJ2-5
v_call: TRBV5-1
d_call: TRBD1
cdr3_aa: CASSLGKVTGKETQYF
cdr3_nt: TGCGCCAGCAGCTTGGGGAAGGTGACAGGGAAAGAGACCCAGTACTTC

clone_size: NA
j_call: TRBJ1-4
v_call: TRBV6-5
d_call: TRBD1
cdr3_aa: CASKQDRDYEKLFF
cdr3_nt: TGTGCCAGCAAACAGGACAGGGACTATGAAAAACTGTTTTTT

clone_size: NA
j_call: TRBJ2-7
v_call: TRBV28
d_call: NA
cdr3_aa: CASSSPGTGDDEQYF
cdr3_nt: TGTGCCAGCAGTTCCCCCGGGACTGGGGACGACGAGCAGTACTTC

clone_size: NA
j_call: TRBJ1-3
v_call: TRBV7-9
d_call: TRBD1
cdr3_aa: CASSSSGTGVFGNTIYF
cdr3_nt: TGTGCCAGCAGCTCTTCCGGGACAGGGGTTTTTGGAAACACCATATATTTT

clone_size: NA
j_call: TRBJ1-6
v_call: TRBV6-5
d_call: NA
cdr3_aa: CASTRRDNNSPLHF
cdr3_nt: TGTGCCAGCACGCGGCGGGATAATAATTCACCCCTCCACTTT

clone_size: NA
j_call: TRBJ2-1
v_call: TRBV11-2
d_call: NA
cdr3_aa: CASSLDPGSSYNEQFF
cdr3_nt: TGTGCCAGCAGCTTAGACCCAGGGAGCTCCTACAATGAGCAGTTCTTC

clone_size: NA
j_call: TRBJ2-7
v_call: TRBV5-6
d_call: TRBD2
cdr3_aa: CASRPVAGGLYEQYF
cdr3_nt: TGTGCCAGCAGACCCGTAGCGGGCGGTCTTTACGAGCAGTACTTC

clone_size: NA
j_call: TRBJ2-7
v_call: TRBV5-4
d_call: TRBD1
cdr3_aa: CASSLGQGTSYEQYF
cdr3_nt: TGTGCCAGCAGCTTGGGACAGGGGACCTCCTACGAGCAGTACTTC

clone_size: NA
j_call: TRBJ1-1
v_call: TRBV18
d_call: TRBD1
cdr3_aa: CASSPNRQGMNTEAFF
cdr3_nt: TGTGCCAGCTCACCTAACCGACAGGGGATGAACACTGAAGCTTTCTTT

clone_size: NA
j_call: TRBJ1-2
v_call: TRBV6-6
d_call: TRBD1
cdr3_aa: CASSDRGPGYTF
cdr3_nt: TGTGCCAGCAGCGACAGGGGGCCTGGCTACACCTTC

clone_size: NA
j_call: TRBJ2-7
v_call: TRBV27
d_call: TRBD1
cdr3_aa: CASSAGTGAYEQYF
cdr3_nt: TGTGCCAGTAGCGCCGGGACAGGAGCGTACGAGCAGTACTTC

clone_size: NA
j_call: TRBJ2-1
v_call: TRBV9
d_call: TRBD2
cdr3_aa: CASSVVSGSGDEQFF
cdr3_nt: TGTGCCAGCAGCGTAGTCAGCGGGAGTGGCGATGAGCAGTTCTTC

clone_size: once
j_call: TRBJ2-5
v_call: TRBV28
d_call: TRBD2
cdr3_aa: CASSPGLAGVETQYF
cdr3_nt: TGTGCCAGCAGTCCGGGACTAGCGGGAGTAGAGACCCAGTACTTC

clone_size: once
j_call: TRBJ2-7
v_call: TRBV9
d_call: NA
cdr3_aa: CASSVGLLDEQYF
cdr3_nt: TGTGCCAGCAGCGTGGGACTGTTGGACGAGCAGTACTTC

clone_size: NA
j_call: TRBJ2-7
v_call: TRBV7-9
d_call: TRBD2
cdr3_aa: CASSLEVAGENEQYF
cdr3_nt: TGTGCCAGCAGCTTAGAGGTGGCGGGAGAGAACGAGCAGTACTTC

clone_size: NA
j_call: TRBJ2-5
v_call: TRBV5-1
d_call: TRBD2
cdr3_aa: CASSLARGLATETQYF
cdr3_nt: TGCGCCAGCAGCTTGGCAAGGGGACTAGCCACGGAGACCCAGTACTTC

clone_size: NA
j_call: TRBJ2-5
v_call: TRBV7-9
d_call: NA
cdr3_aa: CASSPGRAAETQYF
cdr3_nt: TGTGCCAGCAGCCCGGGCCGGGCAGCCGAGACCCAGTACTTC

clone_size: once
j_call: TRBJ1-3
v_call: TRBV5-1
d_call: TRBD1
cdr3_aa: CASSWGQGFSGNTIYF
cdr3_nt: TGCGCCAGCAGCTGGGGACAGGGATTTTCCGGGAACACCATATATTTT

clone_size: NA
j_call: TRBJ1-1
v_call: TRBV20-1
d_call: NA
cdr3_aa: CSARGQGKAFF
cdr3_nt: TGCAGTGCTAGAGGGCAGGGGAAAGCTTTCTTT

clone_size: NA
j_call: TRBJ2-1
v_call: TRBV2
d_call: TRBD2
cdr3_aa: CASSNRAGGPGEQFF
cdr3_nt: TGTGCCAGCAGTAACAGAGCGGGAGGGCCAGGGGAGCAGTTCTTC

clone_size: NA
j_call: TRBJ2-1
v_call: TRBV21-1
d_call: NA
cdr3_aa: CASKQTGPSGRFF
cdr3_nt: TGTGCCAGCAAACAAACAGGGCCAAGTGGTCGGTTCTTC

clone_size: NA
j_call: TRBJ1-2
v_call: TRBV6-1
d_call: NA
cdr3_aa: CASSEASIRGNGYTF
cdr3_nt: TGTGCCAGCAGTGAAGCGTCAATCCGAGGGAATGGCTACACCTTC